Listed below are T cell receptor beta chains from one sample, sequenced in a study of T cell responses to AZD1222 COVID-19 vaccine. The table came from immunoSEQ multiplex PCR; TCRdb's copy has only in-frame clones and leaves some out. The top ten clones hold roughly 17% of a sample with 100,000 or so clones, about 89% of them seen once. Sample: peripheral blood, taken on day 0 of AZD1222 vaccination. These receptors all come from an adult in good health. Both conserved end residues are part of each CDR3. A D gene is named only where the DNA matches it firmly. Size is omitted from some rows. Given values are once, few, many or a class for expanded clones.

j_call d_call v_call clone_size cdr3_nt cdr3_aa
TRBJ2-1 TRBD2 TRBV2 . TGTGCCACCCGATTTAGCGGGTTTGAGCAGTTCTTC CATRFSGFEQFF
TRBJ1-5 . TRBV12-3/TRBV12-4 . TGTGCCAGCAGGTTGAGTAGCAATCAGCCCCAGCATTTT CASRLSSNQPQHF
TRBJ1-5 . TRBV7-2 . TGTGCCAGCAGCTTAGCCGGAGACGGGCAGCCCCAGCATTTT CASSLAGDGQPQHF
TRBJ1-1 . TRBV11-3 . TGTGCCAGCAGCGTCCTGCGGGGTCCTGAAGCTTTCTTT CASSVLRGPEAFF
TRBJ1-3 . TRBV27 . TGTGCCAGCAGCGACCTTGGGGCCTCTGGAAACACCATATATTTT CASSDLGASGNTIYF
TRBJ2-3 . TRBV23-1 . TGCGCCAGCAGTCAATACGACGGAAGCACAGATACGCAGTATTTT CASSQYDGSTDTQYF
TRBJ2-5 . TRBV25-1 . TGTGCCAGCAGTGAAGGGGTCGCGACGGACCAAGAGACCCAGTACTTC CASSEGVATDQETQYF
TRBJ1-1 . TRBV29-1 . TGCAGCGTTGAAGATAACGGGTGGACTGAAGCTTTCTTT CSVEDNGWTEAFF
TRBJ2-2 . TRBV30 . TGTGCCTGGAGAAGGGGGGGGACCGGGGAGCTGTTTTTT CAWRRGGTGELFF
TRBJ1-6 TRBD1 TRBV5-4 . TGTGCCAGCAGCTCCGGGACAGGGGGTAGGAATTATAATTCACCCCTCCACTTT CASSSGTGGRNYNSPLHF
TRBJ2-2 . TRBV5-8 . TGTGCCAGCAGCTTGAAAGGGATCATGACCGGGGAGCTGTTTTTT CASSLKGIMTGELFF
TRBJ2-3 TRBD2 TRBV30 . TGTGCCTGGAGTCACCTCTTCGTGGGTGGGAGGGCCGAGAGCACAGATACGCAGTATTTT CAWSHLFVGGRAESTDTQYF
TRBJ2-1 . TRBV5-1 . TGCGCCAGCCGTCGAACGGAGGGACCTTACAATGAGCAGTTCTTC CASRRTEGPYNEQFF
TRBJ1-1 TRBD1 TRBV4-1 once TGCGCCAGCAGCCTAAGTATCGGGACAGGGCAATCTTTCTTT CASSLSIGTGQSFF
TRBJ1-2 . TRBV11-3 . TGTGCCAGCAGCTTAGGTGGAGCGGGAAACTATGGCTACACCTTC CASSLGGAGNYGYTF
TRBJ2-3 TRBD2 TRBV28 . TGTGCCAGCAGTTTTAGTGGGGCGGGGGGTACGCAGTATTTT CASSFSGAGGTQYF
TRBJ1-2 . TRBV19 . TGTGCCAGTAGTCCCGACGGATCCTCAAACTATGGCTACACCTTC CASSPDGSSNYGYTF
TRBJ1-2 . TRBV28 . TGTGCCAGCAGTGTTTCAAAAAGGGGGACCCACTATGGCTACACCTTC CASSVSKRGTHYGYTF
TRBJ2-7 . TRBV5-1 . TGCGCCAGCGCACCCCAATACGCGGGCTACGAGCAGTACTTC CASAPQYAGYEQYF
TRBJ1-1 . TRBV21-1 . TGTGCCAGTCCCCAGACGGGGGTGAACACTGAAGCTTTCTTT CASPQTGVNTEAFF
TRBJ1-4 . TRBV10-2 . TGCGCCAGCAAAGGACAGCTAAATGAAAAACTGTTTTTT CASKGQLNEKLFF
TRBJ1-2 TRBD1 TRBV2 . TGTGCCAGCAGTGGGCAGGGGGCTCGGGGCTACACCTTC CASSGQGARGYTF
TRBJ2-7 . TRBV7-6 . TGTGCCAGCAGCTTAGCGCAGGCAGCCGGGGAGGCCTACGAGCAGTACTTC CASSLAQAAGEAYEQYF
TRBJ1-2 . TRBV5-1 . TGCGCCAGCAGCCCACAGGGTAACTATGGCTACACCTTC CASSPQGNYGYTF
TRBJ1-1 . TRBV9 . TGTGCCAGCAGCCTCCGACACGTAGGCGAGAACACTGAAGCTTTCTTT CASSLRHVGENTEAFF
TRBJ2-5 . TRBV25-1 . TGTGCCAGCAGTGACGCGAACCTCCGGGAGACCCAGTACTTC CASSDANLRETQYF
TRBJ1-1 . TRBV7-8 . TGTGCCAGCAGCCCGCGGTTAAATGGGGCTATGGACACTGAAGCTTTCTTT CASSPRLNGAMDTEAFF
TRBJ2-7 TRBD1 TRBV29-1 once TGCAGCGCCGTCGGGGACAGCTCCTACGAGCAGTACTTC CSAVGDSSYEQYF
TRBJ1-5 . TRBV19 . TGTGCCAGTAGTAATCAGGGACTAAATCAGCCCCAGCATTTT CASSNQGLNQPQHF
TRBJ2-7 . TRBV6-5 . TGTGCCAGCAGTTACGCCCGAGTTGGTTACGAGCAGTACTTC CASSYARVGYEQYF
TRBJ1-4 . TRBV12-3/TRBV12-4 . TGTGCCAGCAGTTACGCCCCTAATGAAAAACTGTTTTTT CASSYAPNEKLFF
TRBJ2-7 TRBD2 TRBV5-4 . TGTGCCAGCAGCTTGGTAAGGACTAGCGGGAGAATCTACGAGCAGTACTTC CASSLVRTSGRIYEQYF
TRBJ1-2 . TRBV30 . TGTGCCTGGAGTGGTTTTTCCTATGGCTACACCTTC CAWSGFSYGYTF
TRBJ1-5 . TRBV6-5 once TGTGCCAGCAGGAGGGGTCGTAGCAATCAGCCCCAGCATTTT CASRRGRSNQPQHF
TRBJ1-4 . TRBV5-5 . TGTGCCAGCAGCTTGTATGTTGGAAAACTGTTTTTT CASSLYVGKLFF
TRBJ2-1 TRBD2 TRBV19 . TGTGCCAGTAGTATAGGCGGGGGGCCGAATGAGCAGTTCTTC CASSIGGGPNEQFF
TRBJ2-2 TRBD2 TRBV19 once TGTGCCAGTAGTATGATCGCGGGAGGGGCGAACACCGGGGAGCTGTTTTTT CASSMIAGGANTGELFF
TRBJ1-2 TRBD1 TRBV18 . TGTGCCAGCTCAGTAAGCAGGGGGTCGAACTATGGCTACACCTTC CASSVSRGSNYGYTF
TRBJ2-7 . TRBV7-6 . TGTGCCAGCAGCCCGGGCCCCCGGGGGCGATCGTTCTACGAGCAGTACTTC CASSPGPRGRSFYEQYF
TRBJ2-7 TRBD1 TRBV14 . TGTGCCAGCAGCCCCCCAGGACAGGGAGCCTTAACCTACGAGCAGTACTTC CASSPPGQGALTYEQYF
TRBJ2-1 TRBD2 TRBV7-9 . TGTGCCAGCAGCCGAGGACTAGCGGGATTCGATGAGCAGTTCTTC CASSRGLAGFDEQFF
TRBJ1-1 TRBD1 TRBV5-6 . TGTGCCAGCAGCGAGACAGGGCGAACTGAAGCTTTCTTT CASSETGRTEAFF
TRBJ1-2 TRBD1 TRBV19 . TGTGCCAGTAGTACGGGACAGGGGATTCCTAACTATGGCTACACCTTC CASSTGQGIPNYGYTF
TRBJ2-1 . TRBV2 few TGTGCCAGCCAACGGGAGTGGTCAGATGAGCAGTTCTTC CASQREWSDEQFF
TRBJ2-7 . TRBV7-9 . TGTGCCAGCAGTTACATCGGGAACGAGCAGTACTTC CASSYIGNEQYF
TRBJ1-2 . TRBV11-2 . TGTGCCAGCAGCTTAGGACCCGGGGCTTTTCGAGGTCGCTATGGCTACACCTTC CASSLGPGAFRGRYGYTF
TRBJ2-6 . TRBV7-9 . TGTACCCCTGGGGCCAACGTCCTGACTTTC CTPGANVLTF
TRBJ1-6 TRBD1 TRBV2 . TGTGCCAGCATGGGGACAGGGGCTTCACCCCTCCACTTT CASMGTGASPLHF
TRBJ2-1 . TRBV7-3 . TGTGCCAGCAGCCGGGGCTACAATGAGCAGTTCTTC CASSRGYNEQFF